This TCR beta chain is drawn from a study of T cell responses to AZD1222 COVID-19 vaccine. TCRdb's table, derived via immunoSEQ multiplex PCR, lists solely in-frame clones and lacks some. The repertoire holds about 140,000 clones, 85% to 95% seen once, with about a tenth in the top ten. The germline V and J ends were trimmed by 5 bases and 1 base, with 16 bases remaining between them. The CDR3 covers 16 residues. Germline V lookup: CDR1 SEHNR, CDR2 FQNEAQ (reference sequence). Comments on this clone: Its specificity is not known.

Doses given second, at about 4 or about 12 weeks, were pooled. Study-wide results and limits: Seropositive status at baseline applied to only a handful of AZD1222 recipients. Regions 160-218 and 743-854 held dominance among vaccine-associated CD4 TCRs, which spanned spike. Donors in the cohort were predominantly white British and more often female, and clonal diversity was possibly underestimated.

This chain connects TRBV7-9 to TRBJ2-3; tentative D call: TRBD2 (5 bases). The source is an adult who received the AZD1222 COVID-19 vaccine. The material sequenced was peripheral blood, taken 28 days after the second AZD1222 dose. CDR3 DNA sequence: TGTGCCAGCAGCCTAGTTATGATCGGGGGCACAGATACGCAGTATTTT. Its translation: CASSLVMIGGTDTQYF.